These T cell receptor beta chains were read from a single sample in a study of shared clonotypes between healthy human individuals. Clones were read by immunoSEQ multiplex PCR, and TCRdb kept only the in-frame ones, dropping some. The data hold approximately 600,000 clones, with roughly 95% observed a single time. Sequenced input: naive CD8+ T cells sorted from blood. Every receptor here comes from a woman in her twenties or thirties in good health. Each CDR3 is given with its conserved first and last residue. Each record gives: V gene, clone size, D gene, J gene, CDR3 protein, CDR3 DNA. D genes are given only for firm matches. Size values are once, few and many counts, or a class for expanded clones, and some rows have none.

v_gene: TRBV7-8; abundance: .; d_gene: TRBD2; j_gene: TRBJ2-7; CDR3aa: CASSLPSGSSYEQYF; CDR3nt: TGTGCCAGCAGCTTACCTAGCGGAAGCTCCTACGAGCAGTACTTC
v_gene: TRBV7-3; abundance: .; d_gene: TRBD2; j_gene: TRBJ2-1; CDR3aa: CASSLMVAGGYNEQFF; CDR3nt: TGTGCCAGCAGCTTAATGGTAGCGGGAGGCTACAATGAGCAGTTCTTC
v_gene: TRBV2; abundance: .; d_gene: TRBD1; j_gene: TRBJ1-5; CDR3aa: CASSDEVGTGVGQPQHF; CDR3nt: TGTGCCAGCAGTGATGAAGTGGGGACAGGGGTTGGCCAGCCCCAGCATTTT
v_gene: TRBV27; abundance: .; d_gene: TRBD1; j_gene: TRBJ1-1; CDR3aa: CASSQSGQMNTEAFF; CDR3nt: TGTGCCAGCAGCCAATCGGGACAGATGAACACTGAAGCTTTCTTT
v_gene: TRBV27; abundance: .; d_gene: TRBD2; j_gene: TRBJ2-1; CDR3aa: CASSFSGGSYNEQFF; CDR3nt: TGTGCCAGCAGTTTTAGCGGGGGTTCCTACAATGAGCAGTTCTTC
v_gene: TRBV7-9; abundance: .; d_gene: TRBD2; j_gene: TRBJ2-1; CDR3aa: CASSLAIAGGYNEQFF; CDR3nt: TGTGCCAGCAGCTTAGCGATCGCGGGGGGATACAATGAGCAGTTCTTC
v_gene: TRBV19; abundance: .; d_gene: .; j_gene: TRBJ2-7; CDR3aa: CASSIRGRSYEQYF; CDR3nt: TGTGCCAGTAGTATACGCGGTAGGTCCTACGAGCAGTACTTC
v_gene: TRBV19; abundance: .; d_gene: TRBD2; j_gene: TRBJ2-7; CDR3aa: CASSTRTSGIYEQYF; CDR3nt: TGTGCCAGTAGTACTCGGACTAGCGGGATCTACGAGCAGTACTTC
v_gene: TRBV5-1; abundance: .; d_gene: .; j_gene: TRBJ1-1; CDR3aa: CASSLVGMNTEAFF; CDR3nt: TGCGCCAGCAGCTTGGTGGGCATGAACACTGAAGCTTTCTTT
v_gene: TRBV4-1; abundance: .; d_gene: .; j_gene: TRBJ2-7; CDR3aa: CASSQDLQYYEQYF; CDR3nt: TGCGCCAGCAGCCAAGATCTGCAGTACTACGAGCAGTACTTC
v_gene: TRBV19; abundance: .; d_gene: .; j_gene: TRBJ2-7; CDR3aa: CASSTGRNYEQYF; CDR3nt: TGTGCCAGTAGTACGGGACGGAACTACGAGCAGTACTTC
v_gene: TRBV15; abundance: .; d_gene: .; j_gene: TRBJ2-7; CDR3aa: CATSRDLAGLSYEQYF; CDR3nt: TGTGCCACCAGCAGAGATTTGGCGGGACTCTCCTACGAGCAGTACTTC
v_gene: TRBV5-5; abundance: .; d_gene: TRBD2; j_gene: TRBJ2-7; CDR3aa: CASSPQTSGSSYEQYF; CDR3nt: TGTGCCAGCAGCCCCCAGACTAGCGGCAGCTCCTACGAGCAGTACTTC
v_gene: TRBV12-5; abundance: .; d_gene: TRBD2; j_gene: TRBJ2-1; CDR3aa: CASGLGLAGNNEQFF; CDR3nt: TGTGCTAGTGGTTTGGGACTAGCGGGGAACAATGAGCAGTTCTTC
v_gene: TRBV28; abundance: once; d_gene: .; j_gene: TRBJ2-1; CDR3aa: CASTAGGGSEQFF; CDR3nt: TGTGCCAGTACTGCGGGTGGGGGGAGTGAGCAGTTCTTC
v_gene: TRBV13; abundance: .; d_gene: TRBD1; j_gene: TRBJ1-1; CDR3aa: CASSTSGTGYTEAFF; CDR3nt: TGTGCCAGCAGTACCTCCGGGACAGGGTACACTGAAGCTTTCTTT
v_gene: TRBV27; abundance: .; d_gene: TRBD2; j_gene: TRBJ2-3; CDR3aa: CASSLYGLAGTDTQYF; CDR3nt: TGTGCCAGCAGTTTGTACGGACTAGCGGGAACAGATACGCAGTATTTT
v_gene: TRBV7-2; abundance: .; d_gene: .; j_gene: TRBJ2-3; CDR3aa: CASSLPTDTSTDTQYF; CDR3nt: TGTGCCAGCAGCTTACCTACGGATACTAGCACAGATACGCAGTATTTT
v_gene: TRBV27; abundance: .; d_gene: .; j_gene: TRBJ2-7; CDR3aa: CASSLGGTVLYEQYF; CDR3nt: TGTGCCAGCAGTTTAGGCGGGACAGTGCTCTACGAGCAGTACTTC
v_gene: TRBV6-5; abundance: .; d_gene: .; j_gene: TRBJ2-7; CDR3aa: CASSYSAGFYEQYF; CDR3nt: TGTGCCAGCAGTTACTCGGCAGGTTTCTACGAGCAGTACTTC
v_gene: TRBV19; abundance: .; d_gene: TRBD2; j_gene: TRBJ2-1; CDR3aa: CASSPFFSGAPNNEQFF; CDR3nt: TGTGCCAGTAGTCCGTTTTTTAGCGGGGCCCCTAACAATGAGCAGTTCTTC
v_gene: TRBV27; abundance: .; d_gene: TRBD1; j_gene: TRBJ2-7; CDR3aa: CASSEPGQGNYEQYF; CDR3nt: TGTGCCAGCAGTGAACCGGGACAGGGGAACTACGAGCAGTACTTC
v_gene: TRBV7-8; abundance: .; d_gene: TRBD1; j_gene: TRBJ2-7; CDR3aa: CASSTSLIGQGWYEQYF; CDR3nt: TGTGCCAGCAGCACATCACTCATAGGACAGGGGTGGTACGAGCAGTACTTC
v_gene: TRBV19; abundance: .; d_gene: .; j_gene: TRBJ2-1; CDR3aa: CASSHGGTNNEQFF; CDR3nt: TGTGCCAGTAGTCATGGCGGGACGAACAATGAGCAGTTCTTC
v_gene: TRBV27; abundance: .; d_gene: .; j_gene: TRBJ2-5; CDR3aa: CGAAEETQYF; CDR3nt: TGTGGAGCGGCGGAAGAGACCCAGTACTTC
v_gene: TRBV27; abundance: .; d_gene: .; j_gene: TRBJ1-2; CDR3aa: CASSYSAVGGYTF; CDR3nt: TGTGCCAGCAGTTACTCCGCCGTCGGAGGCTACACCTTC
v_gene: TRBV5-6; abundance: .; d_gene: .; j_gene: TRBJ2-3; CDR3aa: CASSAQGNTDTQYF; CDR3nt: TGTGCCAGCAGCGCGCAGGGTAACACAGATACGCAGTATTTT
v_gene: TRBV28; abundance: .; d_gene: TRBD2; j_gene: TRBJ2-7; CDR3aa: CASSQLAGGSIEQYF; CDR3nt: TGTGCCAGCAGTCAACTAGCGGGAGGATCGATCGAGCAGTACTTC
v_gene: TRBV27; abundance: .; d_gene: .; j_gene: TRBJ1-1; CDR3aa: CASSLAIGSEAFF; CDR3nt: TGTGCCAGCAGTTTAGCGATCGGATCTGAAGCTTTCTTT
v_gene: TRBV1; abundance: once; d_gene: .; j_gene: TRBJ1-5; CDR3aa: CTSSQDSCGPKGSNQPQHF; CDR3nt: TGCACCAGCAGCCAAGATTCGTGTGGGCCCAAGGGAAGCAATCAGCCCCAGCATTTT
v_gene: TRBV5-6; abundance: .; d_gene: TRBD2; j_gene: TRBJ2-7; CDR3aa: CASSLSGTTPYEQYF; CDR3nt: TGTGCCAGCAGCTTGAGCGGGACGACCCCCTACGAGCAGTACTTC
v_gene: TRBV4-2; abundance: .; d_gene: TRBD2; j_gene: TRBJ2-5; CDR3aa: CASSQQGLAEGPETQYF; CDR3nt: TGTGCCAGCAGCCAACAGGGACTAGCGGAAGGCCCGGAGACCCAGTACTTC
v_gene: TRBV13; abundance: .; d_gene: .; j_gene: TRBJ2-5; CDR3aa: CASSQGSGTKYF; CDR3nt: TGTGCCAGCAGCCAGGGGTCCGGGACTAAATACTTC
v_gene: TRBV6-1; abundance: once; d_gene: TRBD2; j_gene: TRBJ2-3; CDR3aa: CASSEWASGRSTDTQYF; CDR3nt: TGTGCCAGCAGTGAATGGGCTAGCGGGAGGTCCACAGATACGCAGTATTTT
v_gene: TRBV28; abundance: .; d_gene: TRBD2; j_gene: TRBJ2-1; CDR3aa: CASSSSREGVSYNEQFF; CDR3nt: TGTGCCAGCAGTTCATCGCGGGAGGGTGTGTCCTACAATGAGCAGTTCTTC
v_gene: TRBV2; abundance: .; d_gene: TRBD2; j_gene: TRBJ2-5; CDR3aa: CASTVLGGLAGGETQYF; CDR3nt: TGTGCCAGCACCGTCCTGGGCGGACTAGCGGGAGGAGAGACCCAGTACTTC
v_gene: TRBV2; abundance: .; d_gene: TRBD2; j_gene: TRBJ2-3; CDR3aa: CANGGPGLARGITDTQYF; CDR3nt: TGTGCCAACGGAGGACCGGGACTAGCGAGAGGAATCACAGATACGCAGTATTTT
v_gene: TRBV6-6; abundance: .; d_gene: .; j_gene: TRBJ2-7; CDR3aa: CASSKRTSGYEQYF; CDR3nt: TGTGCCAGCAGTAAGCGTACGAGCGGATACGAGCAGTACTTC
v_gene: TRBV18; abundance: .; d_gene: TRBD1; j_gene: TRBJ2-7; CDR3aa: CASSPIGTGKDEQYF; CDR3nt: TGTGCCAGCTCACCAATCGGGACAGGGAAGGACGAGCAGTACTTC
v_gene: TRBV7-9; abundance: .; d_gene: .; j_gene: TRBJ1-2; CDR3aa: CASSEERLADYGYTF; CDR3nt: TGTGCCAGCAGCGAAGAGAGGTTGGCAGACTATGGCTACACCTTC
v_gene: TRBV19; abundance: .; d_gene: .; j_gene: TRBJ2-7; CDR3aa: CASSTRTDDSYEQYF; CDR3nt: TGTGCCAGTAGTACCCGGACAGATGACTCCTACGAGCAGTACTTC
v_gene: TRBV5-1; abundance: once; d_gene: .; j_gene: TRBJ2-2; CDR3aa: CATSEPPPGEKTGELFF; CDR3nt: TGCGCCACTTCAGAACCTCCACCGGGCGAAAAGACCGGGGAGCTGTTTTTT
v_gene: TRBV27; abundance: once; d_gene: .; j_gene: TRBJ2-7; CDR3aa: CASSPSQTREQYF; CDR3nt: TGTGCCAGCAGTCCTAGCCAGACTCGCGAGCAGTACTTC
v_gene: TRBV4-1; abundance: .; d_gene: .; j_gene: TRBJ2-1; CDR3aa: CASSQADGWEQFF; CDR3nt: TGCGCCAGCAGCCAAGCGGATGGATGGGAGCAGTTCTTC
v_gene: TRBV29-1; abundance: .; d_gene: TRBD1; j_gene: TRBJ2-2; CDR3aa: CSVASGQGITGELFF; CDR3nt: TGCAGCGTGGCCTCGGGACAGGGGATCACCGGGGAGCTGTTTTTT
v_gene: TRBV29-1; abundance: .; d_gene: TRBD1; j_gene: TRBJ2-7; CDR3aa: CSVGGTGGPYEQYF; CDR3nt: TGCAGCGTTGGGGGGACAGGGGGCCCCTACGAGCAGTACTTC
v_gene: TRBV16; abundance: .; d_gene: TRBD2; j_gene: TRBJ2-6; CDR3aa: CASSPYREGIPGANVLTF; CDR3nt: TGTGCCAGCAGCCCCTACCGGGAGGGAATCCCTGGGGCCAACGTCCTGACTTTC
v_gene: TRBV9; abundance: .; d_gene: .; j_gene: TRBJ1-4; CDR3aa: CASSGGPGRKNEKLFF; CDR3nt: TGTGCCAGCAGCGGAGGACCGGGACGGAAAAATGAAAAACTGTTTTTT
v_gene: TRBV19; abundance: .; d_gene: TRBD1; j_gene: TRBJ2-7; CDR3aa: CASSIDYRGPGPREQYF; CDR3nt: TGTGCCAGTAGTATAGACTACAGGGGGCCGGGTCCCCGGGAGCAGTACTTC
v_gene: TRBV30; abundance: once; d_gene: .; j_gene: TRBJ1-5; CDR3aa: CACGINQPQHF; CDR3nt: TGTGCCTGCGGGATAAATCAGCCCCAGCATTTT
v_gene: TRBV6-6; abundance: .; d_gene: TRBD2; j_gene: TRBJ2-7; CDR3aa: CASSYSGGVSYEQYF; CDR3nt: TGTGCCAGCAGTTACTCCGGGGGGGTCTCCTACGAGCAGTACTTC
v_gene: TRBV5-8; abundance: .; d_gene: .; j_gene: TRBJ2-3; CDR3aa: CASSLVGASTDTQYF; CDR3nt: TGTGCCAGCAGCTTGGTCGGTGCAAGCACAGATACGCAGTATTTT
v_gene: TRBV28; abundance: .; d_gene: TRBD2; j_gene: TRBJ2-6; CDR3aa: CASSLRGLAGGDRSSGANVLTF; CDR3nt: TGTGCCAGCAGTTTGCGCGGACTAGCGGGAGGGGACCGTTCTTCTGGGGCCAACGTCCTGACTTTC